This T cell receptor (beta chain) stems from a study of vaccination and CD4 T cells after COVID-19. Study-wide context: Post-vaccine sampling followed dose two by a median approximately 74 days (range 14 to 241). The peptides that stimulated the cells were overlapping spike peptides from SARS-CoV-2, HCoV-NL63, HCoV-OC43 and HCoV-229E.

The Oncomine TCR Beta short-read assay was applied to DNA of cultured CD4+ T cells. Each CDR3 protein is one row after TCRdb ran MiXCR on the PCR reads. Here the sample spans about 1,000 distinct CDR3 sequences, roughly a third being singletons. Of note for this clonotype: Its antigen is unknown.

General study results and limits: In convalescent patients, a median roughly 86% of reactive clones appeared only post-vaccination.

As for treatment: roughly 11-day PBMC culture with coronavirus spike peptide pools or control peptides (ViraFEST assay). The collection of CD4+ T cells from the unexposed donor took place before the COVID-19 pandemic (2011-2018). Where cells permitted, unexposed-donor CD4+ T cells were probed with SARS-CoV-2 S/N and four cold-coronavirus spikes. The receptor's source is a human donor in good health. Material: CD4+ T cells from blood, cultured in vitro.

CDR3 in DNA: TGTGCCATCAGTGCACGGACGGAATCTGGAAACACCATATATTTT. It is translated as CAISARTESGNTIYF. The chain combines TRBV10-3 with TRBJ1-3; D unclear. The CDR3 length is 15 residues. Germline V gene data show CDR1 as ENHRY and CDR2 as SYGVKD. Deletions cut 4 bases from V and 1 base from J, with 11 bases between.